This is a list of T cell receptor beta chains from one sample in a study of post-analysis software for immune sequencing data. TCRdb called the PCR reads again in MiXCR, with one record for every CDR3 protein. The repertoire has some 690,000 distinct CDR3 sequences, 59% of them found once; the top ten carry about 11%. The material sequenced was blood. The receptors here all came from a girl aged 2 to 9 with multiple sclerosis. Both conserved end residues are part of each CDR3. The order of the fields is V gene, D gene, J gene, clone size, CDR3 DNA, CDR3 protein. A D gene is named only where the DNA matches it firmly. The size of a clone is reported for some rows only, either as once, few or many, or as a class for expanded clones.

V gene: TRBV5-1
D gene: NA
J gene: TRBJ2-1
clone size: NA
CDR3 DNA: TGCGCCAGCAGCTACTACCAGAACAATGAGCAGTTCTTC
CDR3 protein: CASSYYQNNEQFF

V gene: TRBV10-3
D gene: NA
J gene: TRBJ2-5
clone size: NA
CDR3 DNA: TGTGCCATCAGCCCGAAGGGGGGAGAGACCCAGTACTTC
CDR3 protein: CAISPKGGETQYF

V gene: TRBV2
D gene: NA
J gene: TRBJ2-1
clone size: once
CDR3 DNA: TGTGCCAGCAGCTCCGGCCCCTCGGGAAATGAGCAGTTCTTC
CDR3 protein: CASSSGPSGNEQFF

V gene: TRBV20-1
D gene: NA
J gene: TRBJ1-5
clone size: NA
CDR3 DNA: TGCAGTGCTAGAGTAGGGGGGATGGGCAATCAGCCCCAGCATTTT
CDR3 protein: CSARVGGMGNQPQHF

V gene: TRBV7-2
D gene: NA
J gene: TRBJ1-4
clone size: NA
CDR3 DNA: TGTGCCAGCAGCTTAGGGACAACTAATGAAAAACTGTTTTTT
CDR3 protein: CASSLGTTNEKLFF

V gene: TRBV12-3/TRBV12-4
D gene: TRBD2
J gene: TRBJ2-1
clone size: NA
CDR3 DNA: TGTGCCAGCAGTGGCCAATCGGGACTAGGAAAGGTGCAGTTCTTC
CDR3 protein: CASSGQSGLGKVQFF

V gene: TRBV11-2
D gene: TRBD1
J gene: TRBJ2-1
clone size: NA
CDR3 DNA: TGTGCCAGCAGCTCATACAGGGGTAGAGGGAATGAGCAGTTCTTC
CDR3 protein: CASSSYRGRGNEQFF

V gene: TRBV7-9
D gene: TRBD1
J gene: TRBJ2-1
clone size: NA
CDR3 DNA: TGTGCCAGCAGCCCCACGTACAGGGGGCTTGATGAGCAGTTCTTC
CDR3 protein: CASSPTYRGLDEQFF

V gene: TRBV6-5
D gene: NA
J gene: TRBJ2-1
clone size: NA
CDR3 DNA: TGTGCCAGCAGTGAAAACGACAGACTCTACAATGAGCAGTTCTTC
CDR3 protein: CASSENDRLYNEQFF

V gene: TRBV4-3
D gene: NA
J gene: TRBJ1-2
clone size: NA
CDR3 DNA: TGCGCCAGCAGCCAAGACCTACAGGGCTACGGCTACACCTTC
CDR3 protein: CASSQDLQGYGYTF

V gene: TRBV20-1
D gene: NA
J gene: TRBJ2-1
clone size: few
CDR3 DNA: TGCAGTGCTAGAGGGAGGGCCCTTTTCGATGAGCAGTTCTTC
CDR3 protein: CSARGRALFDEQFF

V gene: TRBV6-2/TRBV6-3
D gene: NA
J gene: TRBJ2-3
clone size: NA
CDR3 DNA: TGTGCCAGCAGTTACGTGGGGAGTCGGACAGATACGCAGTATTTT
CDR3 protein: CASSYVGSRTDTQYF

V gene: TRBV20-1
D gene: NA
J gene: TRBJ1-4
clone size: NA
CDR3 DNA: TGCAGTGCTAGAACGCAGACTAATGAAAAACTGTTTTTT
CDR3 protein: CSARTQTNEKLFF

V gene: TRBV10-3
D gene: TRBD1
J gene: TRBJ2-7
clone size: few
CDR3 DNA: TGTGCCATCAGTGAGAGGACAGGTGTGGACGAGCAGTACTTC
CDR3 protein: CAISERTGVDEQYF

V gene: TRBV6-2/TRBV6-3
D gene: NA
J gene: TRBJ2-7
clone size: NA
CDR3 DNA: TGTGCCAGCAGCCATTGGGGTCGGGAGCAGTACTTC
CDR3 protein: CASSHWGREQYF

V gene: TRBV6-1
D gene: NA
J gene: TRBJ2-1
clone size: NA
CDR3 DNA: TGTGCCAGCAGTGAAGTATCCCCTTCCTACAATGAGCAGTTCTTC
CDR3 protein: CASSEVSPSYNEQFF

V gene: TRBV20-1
D gene: NA
J gene: TRBJ1-5
clone size: NA
CDR3 DNA: TGCAGTGCTAGTGTGGGACGGGGCAATCAGCCCCAGCATTTT
CDR3 protein: CSASVGRGNQPQHF

V gene: TRBV20-1
D gene: TRBD1
J gene: TRBJ2-7
clone size: NA
CDR3 DNA: TGCAGTGCTAGAGAGACAGGGGGGGCCCGCAACGAGCAGTACTTC
CDR3 protein: CSARETGGARNEQYF

V gene: TRBV7-2
D gene: TRBD2
J gene: TRBJ2-5
clone size: NA
CDR3 DNA: TGTGCCAGCAGCTTGGGACCACTAGCGGGGACCAACCAAGAGACCCAGTACTTC
CDR3 protein: CASSLGPLAGTNQETQYF

V gene: TRBV2
D gene: TRBD1
J gene: TRBJ1-2
clone size: NA
CDR3 DNA: TGTGCCAGCAGCGGCAGCGACAGGGTTGGATATGGCTACACCTTC
CDR3 protein: CASSGSDRVGYGYTF

V gene: TRBV29-1
D gene: TRBD1
J gene: TRBJ2-2
clone size: NA
CDR3 DNA: TGCAGCGTTGTTGGGACAGCCGGTTTCGACACCGGGGAGCTGTTTTTT
CDR3 protein: CSVVGTAGFDTGELFF

V gene: TRBV7-8
D gene: NA
J gene: TRBJ1-5
clone size: once
CDR3 DNA: TGTGCCAGCAGCTTAGTAGAAGTCAGCAATCAGCCCCAGCATTTT
CDR3 protein: CASSLVEVSNQPQHF

V gene: TRBV6-4
D gene: NA
J gene: TRBJ2-1
clone size: NA
CDR3 DNA: TGTGCCAGCCCGTACCACCGAAGGGGCAATGAGCAGTTCTTC
CDR3 protein: CASPYHRRGNEQFF

V gene: TRBV5-1
D gene: TRBD2
J gene: TRBJ2-3
clone size: NA
CDR3 DNA: TGCGCCAGCAGCTTGGCCGGGCGGGAGTATATAGATACGCAGTATTTT
CDR3 protein: CASSLAGREYIDTQYF

V gene: TRBV4-3
D gene: TRBD2
J gene: TRBJ2-6
clone size: few
CDR3 DNA: TGCGCCAGCAGCCAAGAAGCAGCGGGGGCGGGATCTGGGGCCAACGTCCTGACTTTC
CDR3 protein: CASSQEAAGAGSGANVLTF

V gene: TRBV27
D gene: NA
J gene: TRBJ2-6
clone size: NA
CDR3 DNA: TGTGCCAGCAAGCCACAATTGGGGGCCAACGTCCTGACTTTC
CDR3 protein: CASKPQLGANVLTF

V gene: TRBV27
D gene: NA
J gene: TRBJ2-2
clone size: few
CDR3 DNA: TGTGCCAGCAGTTTACCCGGGAGTCCCCCCGGGGAGCTGTTTTTT
CDR3 protein: CASSLPGSPPGELFF

V gene: TRBV9
D gene: NA
J gene: TRBJ1-6
clone size: NA
CDR3 DNA: TGTGCCAGCAGCGTAGCCACAAACTTCGCCAATTCACCCCTCCACTTT
CDR3 protein: CASSVATNFANSPLHF